A selection of T cell receptor beta chains follows, all from one sample in a study of cytomegalovirus exposure and HLA in healthy donors. Using immunoSEQ multiplex PCR, the repertoire was profiled, and TCRdb retains in-frame clones only, with some absent. The sample has 150,000 to 200,000 clones, 82% seen once. The sequenced sample was PBMCs. The receptors shown here come from a man between 45 and 60 years old in good health and CMV-seropositive. Both conserved end residues are part of each CDR3. The order of the fields is V gene, J gene, CDR3 length, CDR3 protein.

v_gene: TRBV28
j_gene: TRBJ1-4
len: 14
CDR3aa: CASSWYRGYEKLFF

v_gene: TRBV6-5
j_gene: TRBJ1-1
len: 14
CDR3aa: CASSGEVQTGEAFF

v_gene: TRBV6-6
j_gene: TRBJ2-3
len: 16
CDR3aa: CASSSPGGRSTDTQYF

v_gene: TRBV11-2
j_gene: TRBJ2-1
len: 14
CDR3aa: CASGPGQGANEQFF

v_gene: TRBV11-2
j_gene: TRBJ1-1
len: 15
CDR3aa: CASSPGTVMNTEAFF

v_gene: TRBV6-5
j_gene: TRBJ1-1
len: 15
CDR3aa: CASTQGNSLNTEAFF

v_gene: TRBV6-1
j_gene: TRBJ2-2
len: 13
CDR3aa: CASGQPKTGELFF

v_gene: TRBV7-2
j_gene: TRBJ1-1
len: 14
CDR3aa: CASSLVTGDTEAFF

v_gene: TRBV5-1
j_gene: TRBJ1-3
len: 14
CDR3aa: CASSPQGYGNTIYF

v_gene: TRBV20-1
j_gene: TRBJ2-5
len: 11
CDR3aa: CSARRGETQYF

v_gene: TRBV10-3
j_gene: TRBJ2-2
len: 14
CDR3aa: CAIGGGSNTGELFF

v_gene: TRBV6-5
j_gene: -
len: 15
CDR3aa: CASSQSGDSSYEQYF

v_gene: TRBV19
j_gene: TRBJ1-4
len: 14
CDR3aa: CASSTGQGGGKLFF

v_gene: TRBV27
j_gene: TRBJ2-1
len: 15
CDR3aa: CASRVPGQGQDEQFF

v_gene: TRBV25-1
j_gene: TRBJ2-7
len: 13
CDR3aa: CASTQRKGSEQYF

v_gene: TRBV5-1
j_gene: TRBJ1-5
len: 14
CDR3aa: CASSLDSRDQPQHF

v_gene: TRBV11-2
j_gene: TRBJ2-2
len: 15
CDR3aa: CASTRRSGDTGELFF

v_gene: TRBV7-9
j_gene: TRBJ1-5
len: 14
CDR3aa: CASSDNRGRQPQHF

v_gene: TRBV6-6
j_gene: TRBJ2-7
len: 11
CDR3aa: CAGGAAYEQYF

v_gene: TRBV7-2
j_gene: TRBJ2-5
len: 16
CDR3aa: CASSLGLAGGQETQYF

v_gene: TRBV18
j_gene: TRBJ2-2
len: 15
CDR3aa: CASTPLGTNTGELFF

v_gene: TRBV19
j_gene: TRBJ1-2
len: 14
CDR3aa: CASSIQGIMDGYTF

v_gene: TRBV2
j_gene: TRBJ1-1
len: 14
CDR3aa: CASSDQGILTEAFF

v_gene: TRBV4-1
j_gene: TRBJ2-1
len: 17
CDR3aa: CASSPQLAGGPYNEQFF

v_gene: TRBV5-5
j_gene: TRBJ2-2
len: 15
CDR3aa: CASSPTPLNTGELFF

v_gene: TRBV28
j_gene: TRBJ2-7
len: 15
CDR3aa: CASSSTGTGPYEQYF

v_gene: TRBV5-6
j_gene: TRBJ1-1
len: 12
CDR3aa: CASSFSFTEAFF

v_gene: TRBV7-8
j_gene: TRBJ1-1
len: 14
CDR3aa: CASSFGGAGTEAFF

v_gene: TRBV7-9
j_gene: TRBJ2-3
len: 17
CDR3aa: CASSPGTGGGSTDTQYF

v_gene: TRBV28
j_gene: TRBJ2-7
len: 13
CDR3aa: CASSFILAYEQYF

v_gene: TRBV4-3
j_gene: TRBJ2-3
len: 14
CDR3aa: CASSQEDRSDTQYF

v_gene: TRBV15
j_gene: TRBJ1-4
len: 16
CDR3aa: CATSRDGGWPNEKLFF

v_gene: TRBV18
j_gene: TRBJ1-1
len: 15
CDR3aa: CASSPRQGADGEAFF

v_gene: TRBV2
j_gene: TRBJ2-2
len: 16
CDR3aa: CASRELAGANTGELFF

v_gene: TRBV5-4
j_gene: TRBJ2-5
len: 16
CDR3aa: CASSFPASASQETQYF

v_gene: TRBV15
j_gene: TRBJ1-1
len: 14
CDR3aa: CATSRDRENTEAFF

v_gene: TRBV5-4
j_gene: TRBJ1-4
len: 15
CDR3aa: CASSQGQGSNEKLFF

v_gene: TRBV4-1
j_gene: TRBJ1-4
len: 18
CDR3aa: CASSQAPTEDSTNEKLFF

v_gene: TRBV7-9
j_gene: TRBJ1-2
len: 14
CDR3aa: CASSLEAGDYGYTF

v_gene: TRBV28
j_gene: TRBJ1-1
len: 17
CDR3aa: CASSLVSVGTGNTEAFF

v_gene: TRBV5-1
j_gene: TRBJ2-2
len: 16
CDR3aa: CASSPITGLDTGELFF

v_gene: TRBV5-5
j_gene: TRBJ1-2
len: 15
CDR3aa: CASSFGSFLDYGYTF

v_gene: TRBV6-4
j_gene: TRBJ1-1
len: 14
CDR3aa: CASSLTTGNTEAFF

v_gene: TRBV28
j_gene: TRBJ2-3
len: 19
CDR3aa: CASSFFPRTVEYSTDTQYF

v_gene: TRBV11-2
j_gene: TRBJ2-7
len: 14
CDR3aa: CASSLDSRGYEQYF

v_gene: TRBV4-2
j_gene: TRBJ2-5
len: 17
CDR3aa: CASSQGGAGGPQETQYF

v_gene: TRBV6-5
j_gene: TRBJ2-7
len: 16
CDR3aa: CASSSPSGTGGYEQYF

v_gene: TRBV7-2
j_gene: TRBJ2-5
len: 15
CDR3aa: CASTRTGQGVETQYF

v_gene: TRBV28
j_gene: TRBJ2-1
len: 12
CDR3aa: CASSRFTGEQFF